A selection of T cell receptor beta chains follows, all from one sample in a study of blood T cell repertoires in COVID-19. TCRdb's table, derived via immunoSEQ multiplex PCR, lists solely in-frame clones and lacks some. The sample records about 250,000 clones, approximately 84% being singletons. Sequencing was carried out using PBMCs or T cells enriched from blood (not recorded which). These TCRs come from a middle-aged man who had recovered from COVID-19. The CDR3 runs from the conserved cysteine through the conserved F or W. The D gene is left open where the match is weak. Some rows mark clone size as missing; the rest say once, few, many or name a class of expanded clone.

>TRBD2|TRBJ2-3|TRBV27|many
TGTGCCAGCAGTACCCAGCGCATAGCGGGTTTTGCTAGCACAGATACGCAGTATTTT
CASSTQRIAGFASTDTQYF
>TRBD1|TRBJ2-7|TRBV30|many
TGTGCCTGGGCAGGGGGCAACTACGAGCAGTACTTC
CAWAGGNYEQYF
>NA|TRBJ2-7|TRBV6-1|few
TGTGCCAGCAGTGAAAGGGGAAGAAGCTTCTCCTACGAGCAGTACTTC
CASSERGRSFSYEQYF
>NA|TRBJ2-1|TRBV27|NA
TGTGCCAGCAGTTTTTACTCTACCTACAATGAGCAGTTCTTC
CASSFYSTYNEQFF
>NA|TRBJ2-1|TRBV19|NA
TGTGCCAGTAACAACGTCGGGGGAGTCAATGAGCAGTTCTTC
CASNNVGGVNEQFF
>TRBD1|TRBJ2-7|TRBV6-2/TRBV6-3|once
TGTGCCAGCAGTTCGTTCTCCTTGGGACAGGAGACCTACGAGCAGTACTTC
CASSSFSLGQETYEQYF
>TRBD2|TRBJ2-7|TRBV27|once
TGTGCCAGCAGTGTTAGCGGGGGGACCTACGAGCAGTACTTC
CASSVSGGTYEQYF
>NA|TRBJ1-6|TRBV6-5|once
TGTGTCAGCAGTTACGAGTCCTATAATTCACCCCTCCACTTT
CVSSYESYNSPLHF
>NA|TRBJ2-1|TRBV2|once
TGTGCCAGCGTGGGTAGCAGCGGGCATGAGCAGTTCTTC
CASVGSSGHEQFF
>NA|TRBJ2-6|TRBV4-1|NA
TGCGCCAGCAGCCAACCAGGGGCCGGGGCCAACGTCCTGACTTTC
CASSQPGAGANVLTF
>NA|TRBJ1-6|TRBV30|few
TGTGCCCTTACTAGGAGCGCCTATAATTCACCCCTCCACTTT
CALTRSAYNSPLHF
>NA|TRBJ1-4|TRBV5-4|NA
TGTGCCAGCAGCTTGGCCCCCGGGACGGGACTTGAAAAACTGTTTTTT
CASSLAPGTGLEKLFF
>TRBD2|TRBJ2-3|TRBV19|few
TGTGCCAGTAATCTAGCGGGAGATGATACGCAGTATTTT
CASNLAGDDTQYF
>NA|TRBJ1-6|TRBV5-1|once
TGCGCCAGCAGCCTTGAGGACAGTAATTCACCCCTCCACTTT
CASSLEDSNSPLHF
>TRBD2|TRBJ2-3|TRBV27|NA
TGTGCCAGCAGTTTATTTTTGGCGGGAGGTAGCACAGATACGCAGTATTTT
CASSLFLAGGSTDTQYF
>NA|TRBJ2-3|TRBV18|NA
TGTGCCAGCTCACCGTCGACAGCCACAGATACGCAGTATTTT
CASSPSTATDTQYF
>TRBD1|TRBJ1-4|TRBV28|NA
TGTGCCAGCAGTGGGACAGGGGTTGGTGAAAAACTGTTTTTT
CASSGTGVGEKLFF
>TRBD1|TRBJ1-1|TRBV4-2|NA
TGTGCCAGCAGCGGACGGGACAGGGGGTTCGGAACTGAAGCTTTCTTT
CASSGRDRGFGTEAFF
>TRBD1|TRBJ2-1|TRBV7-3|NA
TGTGCCAGCAGCTTCGGACAGGGGAATGAGCAGTTCTTC
CASSFGQGNEQFF
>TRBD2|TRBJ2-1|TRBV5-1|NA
TGCGCCAGCTTACCGGAGGCTAGCGGGTACAATGAGCAGTTCTTC
CASLPEASGYNEQFF
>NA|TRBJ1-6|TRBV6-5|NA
TGTGCCGGTTCCAGAATTAGGGGTTCACCCCTCCACTTT
CAGSRIRGSPLHF
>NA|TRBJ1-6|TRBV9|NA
TGTGCCAGCAGCGTAAGACAGGCTGATTCACCCCTCCACTTT
CASSVRQADSPLHF
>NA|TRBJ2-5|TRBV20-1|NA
TGCAGTGCTAGAGTTTACGGGACCCAGTACTTC
CSARVYGTQYF
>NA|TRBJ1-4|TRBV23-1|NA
TGCGCCAGCAGTCAAATTTACAGGGAGAGGGTTTGGAAAAAACTGTTTTTT
CASSQIYRERVWKKLFF
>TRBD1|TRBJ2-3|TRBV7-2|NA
TGTGCCAGCAGTCGCGGACAGGGGGCCCCTCGGGATACGCAGTATTTT
CASSRGQGAPRDTQYF
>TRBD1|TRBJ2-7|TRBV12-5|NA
TGTGCTAGTGGTTTGCGACGACAGGGAATAACCTACGAGCAGTACTTC
CASGLRRQGITYEQYF
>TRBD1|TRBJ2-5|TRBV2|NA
TGTGCCAACGGACAGGGGGGATTGGGCATGGAGACCCAGTACTTC
CANGQGGLGMETQYF
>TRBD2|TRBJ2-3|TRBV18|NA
TGTGCCAGCTCACGGGCGGGAGCCGTCACAGATACGCAGTATTTT
CASSRAGAVTDTQYF
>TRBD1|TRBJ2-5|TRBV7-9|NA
TGTGCCAGCAGCTTAGGCCTCGGGACAGGGAACGAAGAGACCCAGTACTTC
CASSLGLGTGNEETQYF
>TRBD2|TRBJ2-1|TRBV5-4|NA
TGTGCCAGCAGCCCTTCTAGCGGAACCTACAATGAGCAGTTCTTC
CASSPSSGTYNEQFF
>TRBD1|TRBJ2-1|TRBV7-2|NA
TGTGCCAGCAGCTTAGTTCAGGACAGGGACAATGAGCAGTTCTTC
CASSLVQDRDNEQFF
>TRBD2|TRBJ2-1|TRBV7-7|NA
TGTGCCAGCACCCAAAAATCCGGAAGGCGGGAGCTGTGTCCTTTCTGGCAGTTCTTC
CASTQKSGRRELCPFWQFF
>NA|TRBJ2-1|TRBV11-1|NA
TGTGCCAGCAGCCGAGAGCGTTTCACCTACAATGAGCAGTTCTTC
CASSRERFTYNEQFF
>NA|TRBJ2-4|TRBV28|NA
TGTGCCAGCAGTTTATCCGGGTCACGGGCCAAAAACATTCAGTACTTC
CASSLSGSRAKNIQYF
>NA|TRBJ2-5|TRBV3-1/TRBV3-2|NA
TGTGCCAGCAGCCAAGTCTTCCACCCGGTAGAGACCCAGTACTTC
CASSQVFHPVETQYF
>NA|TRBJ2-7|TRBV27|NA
TGTGCCAGCAGTTTACGAGGTACTTCCTACGAGCAGTACTTC
CASSLRGTSYEQYF
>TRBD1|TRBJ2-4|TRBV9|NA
TGTGCCAGCAGCGTAGGGGTAAGCGACAGGGCGCTTAGGAGATCTCAGTACTTC
CASSVGVSDRALRRSQYF
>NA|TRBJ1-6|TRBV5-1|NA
TGCGCCAGCAGCTTATTGGGCGTCGTCGCTTCACCCCTCCACTTT
CASSLLGVVASPLHF
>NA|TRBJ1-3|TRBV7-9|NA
TGTGCCAGCAGCTTCCCACTCTCCGGAAACACCATATATTTT
CASSFPLSGNTIYF
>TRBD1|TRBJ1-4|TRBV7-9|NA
TGTGCCAGCAGCCCCGGGACAGGGGGCGGGAAACTGTTTTTT
CASSPGTGGGKLFF
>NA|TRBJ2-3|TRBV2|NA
TGTGCCAGCAGTGTTGAGGGGGACACTGATACGCAGTATTTT
CASSVEGDTDTQYF
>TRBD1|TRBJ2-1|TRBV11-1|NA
TGTGCCAGCAGCCTCGACAGGGGTGACAATGAGCAGTTCTTC
CASSLDRGDNEQFF
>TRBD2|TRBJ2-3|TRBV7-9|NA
TGTGCCAGCAGCTTCGGACTAGCGGGAGCCGCAGATACGCAGTATTTT
CASSFGLAGAADTQYF
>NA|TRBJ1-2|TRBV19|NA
TGTGCCAGTAGTCTTATCAGCTATGGCTACACCTTC
CASSLISYGYTF